The 11 T cell receptor beta chains listed next were all sequenced from one sample in a study of blood T cell repertoires in COVID-19. Assay used: immunoSEQ multiplex PCR; TCRdb lists only in-frame clones, some missing. In the table there are about 15,000 clones, around 83% of which are singletons. The sequenced sample consisted of peripheral blood. Source of these receptors: a woman aged 45-65 years with active or convalescent COVID-19.

The chain has TRBV2 and TRBJ2-1; a weak D match, TRBD2 (5 bases). Trimming stripped 8 bases from V and 9 bases from J, with 8 bases between. The CDR3 covers 10 residues. CDR1 SNHLY and CDR2 FYNNEI come from the germline V gene. CDR3 bases: TGTGCCAGCGCCCGGGGTGAGCAGTTCTTC. It encodes CASARGEQFF.

The rearrangement links TRBV12-3 or TRBV12-4 to TRBJ1-1, with no clear D. The V end lost 7 bases, the J end lost 1 base, and 10 bases lay between the germline ends. The CDR3 runs to 13 residues. CDR3 coding DNA: TGTGCCAGCACCACAACAAAGAACACTGAAGCTTTCTTT. Protein product: CASTTTKNTEAFF.

This chain links TRBV12-3 or TRBV12-4 with TRBJ1-2, with 7 bases that match TRBD1. The ends lost 6 bases at V and 4 bases at J; junction bases unmatched: 5. The CDR3 is 13 amino acids. As DNA, the CDR3 is TGTGCCAGCAGCTTGACAGGGTCCTATGGCTACACCTTC. Its protein product is CASSLTGSYGYTF.

Concerning this clone itself: An end of the junction differs from the germline gene, which may be a read error. The rearrangement uses TRBV19 and TRBJ1-4, with D perhaps matching TRBD1 (6 bases). Germline V gives CDR1 LNHDA, CDR2 SQIVND (reference sequence). The CDR3 contains 11 residues. Written as DNA, the CDR3 is TGTGCCAGTAGTATAGGCAGGGGTTTGGCGTTT. This gives the protein CASSIGRGLAF.

This chain links TRBV5-1 with TRBJ1-2, with D possibly matching TRBD1 (6 bases). This CDR3 is built from 15 residues. From germline, CDR1 is SGHRS and CDR2 YFSETQ. Trimming pared 1 base from V and 3 bases from J, leaving 13 bases between. CDR3 amino acids: CASSLTGNGDYGYTF. CDR3 in DNA: TGCGCCAGCAGCTTGACAGGGAACGGAGACTATGGCTACACCTTC. The variable domain in full, completed from reference TRBV5-1 and TRBJ1-2, reads KAGVTQTPRYLIKTRGQQVTLSCSPISGHRSVSWYQQTPGQGLQFLFEYFSETQRNKGNFPGRFSGRQFSNSRSEMNVSTLELGDSALYLCASSLTGNGDYGYTFGSGTRLTVV.

The V call is TRBV29-1, the J call TRBJ2-1, with 8 bases identical to TRBD2. Germline V gives CDR1 SQVTM, CDR2 ANQGSEA. The junction had 9 bases not matched to a gene; V was cut back by 7 bases and J by 1 base. This CDR3 contains 15 residues. The CDR3 here is CSAETSDGSYNEQFF. CDR3 in DNA: TGCAGCGCCGAGACTAGCGATGGATCCTACAATGAGCAGTTCTTC.

J is TRBJ2-1 and V is TRBV7-9, with 8 bases matching TRBD1. The length of the CDR3 is 19 residues. V lost 5 bases to trimming and J lost 1 base; unmatched junction nucleotides: 16. In germline, CDR1 is SEHNR, CDR2 FQNEAQ (reference sequence). Written as DNA, the CDR3 is TGTGCCAGCAGCGCTCGTCCCGGGACAGGTCCCGGTTCCTACAATGAGCAGTTCTTC. It specifies CASSARPGTGPGSYNEQFF.

This clone has only a few counts. V usage is TRBV29-1 and J usage is TRBJ1-1; 8 positions match TRBD1. The CDR3 runs to 15 residues. J lost 5 bases, V lost 6 bases, and 14 bases had no gene match. CDR1 is SQVTM, CDR2 ANQGSEA, per germline. This chain's CDR3 is CSVLSFGRGRTEAFF. CDR3 in DNA: TGCAGCGTGCTGTCATTCGGCAGGGGGCGGACTGAAGCTTTCTTT.

The chain combines TRBV28 with TRBJ1-5, with 11 bases lining up with TRBD1. Germline trimming cut 6 bases from V and 7 bases from J; bases unmatched to any gene: 8. Germline CDR1 MDHEN, CDR2 SYDVKM. This CDR3 spans 15 amino acids. CDR3 residues: CASRRDRGRNQPQHF. CDR3 coding DNA: TGTGCCAGCAGGAGGGACAGGGGGAGAAACCAGCCCCAGCATTTT. Using reference TRBV28 and TRBJ1-5 for the parts outside the CDR3, the full variable domain is DVKVTQSSRYLVKRTGEKVFLECVQDMDHENMFWYRQDPGLGLRLIYFSYDVKMKEKGDIPEGYSVSREKKERFSLILESASTNQTSMYLCASRRDRGRNQPQHFGDGTRLSIL.

The rearrangement uses TRBV20-1 and TRBJ2-7, with unresolved D. Germline V lookup: CDR1 DFQATT, CDR2 SNEGSKA (reference sequence). The V end lost 3 bases, the J end lost 4 bases, and 7 bases lay between the germline ends. This CDR3 region has 11 residues. The CDR3: CSASWQYEQYF. CDR3 in DNA: TGCAGTGCTAGTTGGCAGTACGAGCAGTACTTC.

This rearrangement joins TRBV3-1 (or the pseudogene TRBV3-2) to TRBJ2-7, with 8 bases identical to TRBD1. The trim removed 3 bases at V and 4 bases at J, leaving 2 bases unmatched. Germline-derived CDR1 and CDR2 are LGHDT and YNNKEL (reference sequence). The CDR3 has 13 residues. The CDR3 sequence: CASSQNRGYEQYF. The DNA for the CDR3 is TGTGCCAGCAGCCAGAACAGGGGGTACGAGCAGTACTTC.